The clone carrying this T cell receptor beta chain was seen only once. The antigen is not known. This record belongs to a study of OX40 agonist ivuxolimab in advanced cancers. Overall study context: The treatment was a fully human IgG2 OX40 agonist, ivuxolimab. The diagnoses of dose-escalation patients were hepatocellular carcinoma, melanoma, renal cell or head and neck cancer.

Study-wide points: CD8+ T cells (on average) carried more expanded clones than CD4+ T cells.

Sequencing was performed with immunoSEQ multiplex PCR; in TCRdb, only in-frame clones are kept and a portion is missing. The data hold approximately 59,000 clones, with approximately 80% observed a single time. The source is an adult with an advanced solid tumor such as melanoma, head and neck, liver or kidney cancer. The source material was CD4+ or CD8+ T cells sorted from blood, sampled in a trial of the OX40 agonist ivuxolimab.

As DNA, the CDR3 is TGTGCCAGTACCCCAGGGGGGGGTAACTATGGCTACACCTTC. Encoded protein: CASTPGGGNYGYTF. The chain recombines TRBV19 with TRBJ1-2; 7 nucleotides agree with TRBD1. In germline, CDR1 is LNHDA, CDR2 SQIVND (reference sequence). Trimming took 7 bases from V and 1 from J; bases not matched to a gene: 6. The CDR3 spans 14 residues.